These 26 T cell receptor beta chains came from one sample sequenced in a study of CD4+ T cells in melanoma (dated 2022 in TCRdb). Libraries were constructed by the immunoSEQ multiplex PCR assay. TCRdb's version of the immuneACCESS table is confined to in-frame rearrangements and falls short of the full clone set. An unresolved V gene accounts for under half of the shortfall where checked; the remainder is of unknown origin. In all, the sample holds 8,500 to 14,000 clones, and less than 80% of those were seen once. The biggest ten clones account for about 12% of the sample. The sequenced material came from cells from a culture (not recorded whether cultured in vitro). The source of these receptors is a human donor with melanoma.

The V and J genes are TRBV20-1 and TRBJ1-1; possibly TRBD1 for D (5 bases). V lost 6 bases to trimming and J lost 8 bases, with 13 bases between them. Germline assignment: CDR1 DFQATT and CDR2 SNEGSKA (reference sequence). The CDR3 sequence is 11 residues long. The CDR3 DNA sequence: TGCAGTGCCCGATACAGGAGAGAAGCTTTCTTT. Residues: CSARYRREAFF.

The rearrangement joins TRBV7-9 to TRBJ2-7, with no clear D. This CDR3 is 13 amino acids long. Trimming pared 5 bases from V and 2 bases from J, leaving 10 bases between. Germline-derived CDR1 and CDR2 are SEHNR and FQNEAQ (reference sequence). The CDR3 is CASSAGGAYEQYF. CDR3 DNA: TGTGCCAGCAGCGCTGGTGGAGCCTACGAGCAGTACTTC.

V usage is TRBV4-1 and J usage is TRBJ1-6; tentative D call: TRBD1 (5 bases). V gave up 0 bases and J gave up 5 bases, with 11 bases separating them. The CDR3 contains 16 residues. The germline gives CDR1 MGHRA, CDR2 YSYEKL. The CDR3 is CASSQDWGENNSPLHF. The CDR3 DNA follows: TGCGCCAGCAGCCAAGATTGGGGGGAGAATAATTCACCCCTCCACTTT.

The V gene is TRBV4-1, the J gene TRBJ1-3; a weak D match, TRBD1 (5 bases). Germline CDR1 and CDR2: MGHRA and YSYEKL. V lost 0 bases, J lost 5 bases, and 20 bases lay in between. This CDR3 comprises 18 residues. The CDR3 bases are TGCGCCAGCAGCCAAGATCGAGAAAGGGGTGTAAAAAGAAACACCATATATTTT. As protein: CASSQDRERGVKRNTIYF.

The chain is built from TRBV2 and TRBJ2-5, with 7 bases that match TRBD2. The CDR3 totals 18 residues. Germline-derived CDR1 and CDR2 are SNHLY and FYNNEI. Unmatched junction bases numbered 17, after V lost 6 bases and J lost 1 base. CDR3 nucleotide sequence: TGTGCCAGCAGCCCGACACCACGGACTAGGAGGGGCCAAGAGACCCAGTACTTC. Protein sequence: CASSPTPRTRRGQETQYF.

The gene calls are TRBV21-1 and TRBJ2-3. TRBV21-1 corresponds to a pseudogene. This CDR3 region has 18 residues. CDR3 in DNA: TGTGCCAGCAGCAAACCTCGCCGGACCTACCCTAAGGGAGATACGCAGTATTTT. Translated: CASSKPRRTYPKGDTQYF.

The rearrangement links TRBV6-5 to TRBJ1-2; a possible D gene is TRBD1 (5 bases). Germline CDR1 reads MNHEY; CDR2 reads SVGAGI. This CDR3 region has 14 residues. Trimming pared 5 bases from V and 8 bases from J, leaving 18 bases between. DNA of the CDR3: TGTGCCAGCAGTGAAAGGGGCAGTAAAAGGGGCTACACCTTC. Translating gives CASSERGSKRGYTF.

The chain uses TRBV29-1 and TRBJ1-2, with 7 bases identical to TRBD1. The CDR3 length is 13 residues. J lost 7 bases, V lost 4 bases, and 9 bases had no gene match. CDR1 is SQVTM, CDR2 ANQGSEA, per germline. The CDR3 nucleotides read TGCAGCGTTGTTCGGACAGGAGTCGGTGGCTACACCTTC. This gives the protein CSVVRTGVGGYTF.

For the CDR3, the DNA is TGTGCCAGTAGCCGCGGACAGGGCATAATTGAAGCTTTCTTT. Translation gives CASSRGQGIIEAFF. The gene calls are TRBV19 and TRBJ1-1, with TRBD1 matching over 8 bases. Germline V lookup: CDR1 LNHDA, CDR2 SQIVND (reference sequence). The CDR3 has 14 residues. V trimming: 6 bases; J trimming: 7 bases; junction bases outside the gene matches: 10.

The gene calls are TRBV19 and TRBJ1-1; 7 positions match TRBD1. The CDR3 length is 15 residues. CDR1 and CDR2 (germline): LNHDA, SQIVND (reference sequence). V was pared by 5 bases and J by 1 base, with 7 bases of the junction left unmatched. CDR3 protein: CASSPQDRTNTEAFF. The DNA for the CDR3 is TGTGCCAGTAGTCCCCAGGACAGGACGAACACTGAAGCTTTCTTT.

The rearrangement uses TRBV7-8 and TRBJ2-3; D gene ambiguous. V was shortened by 5 bases and J by 6 bases, with 6 bases between the two germline ends. Germline V gene data show CDR1 as SGHVS and CDR2 as FQNEAQ. There are 11 residues in the CDR3. CDR3 in amino acids: CASSMGDTQYF. The CDR3 DNA follows: TGTGCCAGCAGCATGGGGGATACGCAGTATTTT. Variable domain in full (rest from reference TRBV7-8 and TRBJ2-3): GAGVSQSPRYKVAKRGQDVALRCDPISGHVSLFWYQQALGQGPEFLTYFQNEAQLDKSGLPSDRFFAERPEGSVSTLKIQRTQQEDSAVYLCASSMGDTQYFGPGTRLTVL.

This rearrangement joins TRBV5-1 to TRBJ2-3; 8 bases fit TRBD2. This CDR3 is built from 17 residues. After removal of 4 bases from V and 6 bases from J, the junction contained 16 bases not matched to a gene. Germline CDR1 and CDR2: SGHRS and YFSETQ. This CDR3 reads CASSTEVAGLSSDTQYF. CDR3 nucleotide sequence: TGCGCCAGCAGCACGGAGGTAGCGGGGCTCTCTTCGGATACGCAGTATTTT.

The chain links TRBV5-1 to TRBJ1-6, with D maybe TRBD1 (5 bases). This CDR3 has 14 amino acids. Trimming stripped 0 bases from V and 8 bases from J, with 9 bases between. CDR1 and CDR2 (germline): SGHRS, YFSETQ. The DNA for the CDR3 is TGCGCCAGCAGCTTGGGAGGGGCGGATTCACCCCTCCACTTT. Amino acid sequence: CASSLGGADSPLHF.

The rearrangement uses TRBV6-5 and TRBJ1-2; 8 nucleotides agree with TRBD1. The V and J ends lost 5 bases and 7 bases, in that order; junction bases with no gene match: 6. The CDR3 is 13 residues long. Germline CDR1 reads MNHEY; CDR2 reads SVGAGI. CDR3 in DNA: TGTGCCAGCAGTGGACAGGGTACGCGTGGCTACACCTTC. It translates to CASSGQGTRGYTF.

The chain uses TRBV6-1 and TRBJ1-4; D ambiguous. CDR3 length: 14 residues. The V end lost 6 bases, the J end lost 5 bases, and 13 bases lay between the germline ends. Germline V gene data show CDR1 as MNHNS and CDR2 as SASEGT. CDR3 DNA: TGTGCCAGCAGCGAACAGTTCTCAAATGAAAAACTGTTTTTT. It encodes CASSEQFSNEKLFF.

The chain joins TRBV11-2 to TRBJ2-5; the match to TRBD2 covers 10 bases. With 5 bases clipped from V and 7 bases from J, the junction kept 10 bases outside the gene matches. The CDR3 consists of 15 residues. Germline CDR1 is SGHAT and CDR2 is FQNNGV. The CDR3 DNA sequence: TGTGCCAGCAGCGCACCTAGCGGGGGCGCGCCGACCCAGTACTTC. The encoded protein is CASSAPSGGAPTQYF.

This rearrangement joins TRBV5-5 to TRBJ2-5, with D unclear. The CDR3 has 16 residues. Trimming took off 0 bases at V and 0 bases at J, with 12 bases between the two ends. Germline CDR1 SGHKS, CDR2 YYEKEE (reference sequence). The CDR3, as DNA: TGTGCCAGCAGCTTGGTACGGGTCGTGTACCAAGAGACCCAGTACTTC. Residues: CASSLVRVVYQETQYF.

In its sample, this clone was seen a few times. The V call is TRBV19, the J call TRBJ1-2; no clear D gene. This CDR3 has 12 amino acids. V gave up 5 bases and J gave up 6 bases, with 10 bases separating them. The germline V gene encodes CDR1 LNHDA and CDR2 SQIVND (reference sequence). This CDR3 reads CASSGQVDGYTF. Written as DNA, the CDR3 is TGTGCCAGTAGTGGTCAGGTCGATGGCTACACCTTC.

The chain is built from TRBV2 and TRBJ1-5; maybe TRBD1 (5 bases). CDR3 length: 15 amino acids. V was shortened by 4 bases and J by 2 bases, with 12 bases between the two germline ends. The germline CDR1 and CDR2 sequences are SNHLY and FYNNEI. The CDR3 nucleotides are TGTGCCAGCAGTGTTTTTAGGGACGGCAATCAGCCCCAGCATTTT. Translation gives CASSVFRDGNQPQHF.

There are a few counts of this clone. The genes are TRBV30 and TRBJ1-1, with 7 bases that match TRBD1. The CDR3 is 16 residues long. With 3 bases clipped from V and 0 bases from J, the junction kept 10 bases outside the gene matches. Germline V gene data show CDR1 as GTSNPN and CDR2 as SVGIG (reference sequence). The CDR3 loop is CAWSAPQTGVNTEAFF. DNA for the CDR3: TGTGCCTGGAGCGCCCCACAAACAGGGGTGAACACTGAAGCTTTCTTT.

This clone was seen a handful of times. The chain joins TRBV2 to TRBJ2-2, with 10 positions matching TRBD2. This CDR3 is 15 amino acids long. Germline V CDR1 and CDR2: SNHLY, FYNNEI. The V gene end was trimmed by 3 bases and the J gene end by 5 bases; junction bases not matched to a gene: 3. CDR3 nucleotide sequence: TGTGCCAGCAGTGATAAACTAGCGGGGACCGGGGAGCTGTTTTTT. Translating it yields CASSDKLAGTGELFF.

V and J are TRBV2 and TRBJ2-1, with a tentative D call TRBD2 (5 bases). Germline CDR1 SNHLY, CDR2 FYNNEI. V was pared by 7 bases and J by 5 bases, with 15 bases between. This CDR3 contains 14 residues. The CDR3 DNA is TGTGCCAGCATGGGGAGTCTACGGGACAATGAGCAGTTCTTC. It codes for CASMGSLRDNEQFF.

V is TRBV6-5 and J is TRBJ2-7, with D perhaps TRBD1 (6 bases). V lost 6 bases and J lost 6, with 15 bases in between. The CDR3 length is 13 residues. Germline V gene sequence: CDR1 MNHEY, CDR2 SVGAGI. The CDR3 coding sequence is TGTGCCAGCAGCCGAGACAGGTCGACCGAGCAGTACTTC. This sequence encodes CASSRDRSTEQYF.

The chain uses TRBV5-5 and TRBJ1-2; weak D call: TRBD1 (5 bases). CDR1 and CDR2 (germline): SGHKS, YYEKEE (reference sequence). V lost 4 bases and J 5 bases, leaving 12 bases between the germline ends. This CDR3 has 13 residues. The CDR3 DNA sequence: TGTGCCAGCAGCGAGAGAGGGGCGTATGGCTACACCTTC. Translated: CASSERGAYGYTF. Drawing the rest from reference TRBV5-5 and TRBJ1-2, the complete variable domain is DAGVTQSPTHLIKTRGQQVTLRCSPISGHKSVSWYQQVLGQGPQFIFQYYEKEERGRGNFPDRFSARQFPNYSSELNVNALLLGDSALYLCASSERGAYGYTFGSGTRLTVV.

A few counts support this clone. CDR3 nucleotide sequence: TGTGCCAGCAGCCCTCGACAGGGGATGAACACTGAAGCTTTCTTT. Its translation is CASSPRQGMNTEAFF. V usage is TRBV9 and J usage is TRBJ1-1, with 8 bases identical to TRBD1. This CDR3 is built from 15 residues. With V trimmed by 4 bases and J by 0 bases, 5 bases remained unmatched. CDR1 and CDR2 from the germline V gene are SGDLS and YYNGEE.

This sequence joins TRBV19 and TRBJ2-3; TRBD2 aligns across 10 bases. Germline CDR1 reads LNHDA; CDR2 reads SQIVND (reference sequence). The V segment lost 3 bases and the J segment 0 bases; nucleotides outside the gene matches: 15. The CDR3 has 20 amino acids. CDR3 amino acids: CASSMKASGGATSSTDTQYF. CDR3 DNA sequence: TGTGCCAGTAGTATGAAGGCTAGCGGGGGAGCCACCTCTAGCACAGATACGCAGTATTTT.